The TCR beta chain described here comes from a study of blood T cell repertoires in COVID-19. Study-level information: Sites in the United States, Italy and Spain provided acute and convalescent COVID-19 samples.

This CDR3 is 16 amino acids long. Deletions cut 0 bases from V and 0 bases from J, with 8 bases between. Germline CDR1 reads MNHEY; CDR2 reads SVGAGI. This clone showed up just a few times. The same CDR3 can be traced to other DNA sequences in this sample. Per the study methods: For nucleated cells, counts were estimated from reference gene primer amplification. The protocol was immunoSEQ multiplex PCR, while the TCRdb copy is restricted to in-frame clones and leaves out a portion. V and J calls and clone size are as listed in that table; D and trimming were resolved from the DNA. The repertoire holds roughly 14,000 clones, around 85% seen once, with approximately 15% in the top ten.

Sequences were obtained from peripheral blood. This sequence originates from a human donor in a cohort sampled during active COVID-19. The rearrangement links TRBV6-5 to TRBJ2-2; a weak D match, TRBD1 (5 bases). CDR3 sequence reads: CASSYSSGPNTGELFF. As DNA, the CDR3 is TGTGCCAGCAGTTACTCTTCAGGGCCGAACACCGGGGAGCTGTTTTTT.